The 4 T cell receptor beta chains reported below all come from one sample, sequenced in a study of blood T cell repertoires in COVID-19. The data were produced by immunoSEQ multiplex PCR, yet TCRdb's version contains in-frame clones alone and is incomplete. The data show approximately 280,000 clones, approximately 90% seen once. Sequencing was carried out using peripheral blood. The receptors here all came from a woman in her sixties or seventies with acute or convalescent COVID-19.

This chain uses TRBV28 with TRBJ2-3; D may be TRBD1 (6 bases). Germline lookup yields CDR1 MDHEN and CDR2 SYDVKM. The CDR3 totals 16 residues. V was pared by 7 bases and J by 0 bases, with 17 bases between. This CDR3 reads CASTLGAGTSTDTQYF. The CDR3, as DNA: TGTGCCAGCACCTTGGGGGCAGGCACTAGCACAGATACGCAGTATTTT. Filled out from reference TRBV28 and TRBJ2-3, the complete variable domain reads DVKVTQSSRYLVKRTGEKVFLECVQDMDHENMFWYRQDPGLGLRLIYFSYDVKMKEKGDIPEGYSVSREKKERFSLILESASTNQTSMYLCASTLGAGTSTDTQYFGPGTRLTVL.

The V and J genes are TRBV7-3 and TRBJ2-3; 10 nucleotides match TRBD2. In germline, CDR1 is SGHTA, CDR2 FQGTGA. This CDR3 spans 16 amino acids. V lost 5 bases, J lost 8 bases, and 13 bases stayed unmatched. The CDR3 loop is CASSQLAGGVGSTQYF. In DNA form, the CDR3 reads TGTGCCAGCAGCCAATTAGCGGGAGGCGTTGGGAGTACGCAGTATTTT.

This chain links TRBV6-1 with TRBJ2-7; the D is unclear. Trimming pared 3 bases from V and 4 bases from J, leaving 4 bases between. From germline, CDR1 is MNHNS and CDR2 SASEGT. CDR3 size: 11 residues. The CDR3 DNA sequence: TGTGCCAGCAGTGATCCGTACGAGCAGTACTTC. It encodes CASSDPYEQYF.

The chain combines TRBV7-9 with TRBJ2-7; weak D call: TRBD2 (5 bases). V was clipped by 5 bases and J by 0 bases, with 11 bases between them. CDR1 is SEHNR and CDR2 is FQNEAQ in the germline V gene (reference sequence). The CDR3 consists of 14 residues. The CDR3, as DNA: TGTGCCAGCAGCCATGACTACCGCTCCTACGAGCAGTACTTC. Encoded protein: CASSHDYRSYEQYF.